This TCR beta chain was found in a study of T cell responses to AZD1222 COVID-19 vaccine (dated by TCRdb to about 2021). Study-wide context: AZD1222 recipients given second doses at about 4 weeks or at about 12 weeks were pooled, since spike-specific TCR depth and breadth were not found to differ between the two schedules. TCR sequencing covered approximately 230 trial participants: around 210 given two doses of AZD1222 and approximately 26 given two doses of MenACWY control vaccine. Trial participants were enrolled by age into subgroups of 18-55, 56-69 and 70-plus years, and around 150, 29 and 61 TCR-sequenced participants, respectively, were included in these subgroups.

The CDR3 regions of human TCRbeta chains were analyzed by immunosequencing. In the paper's pipeline: TCRs in the repertoires were matched against a reference library of SARS-CoV-2-specific TCRs that had been generated with the MIRA antigen-specificity platform. Breadth meant the fraction of unique TCRs that were SARS-CoV-2-associated, whereas depth meant the fraction of total T cells that were SARS-CoV-2-associated. Using the MIRA data, every spike-specific TCR was mapped to the spike region that the TCR reacted to and assigned to either a CD4 or a CD8 class. Log10-transformed breadth and depth values were compared by one-way ANOVA with Sidak's multiple comparisons tests. TCRdb re-hosts the immuneACCESS table, in-frame sequences only. Its copies lack some clones; in the studies checked, an unresolved V gene accounts for under half of them, and the cause for the rest is not known. V, J and clone size are those of that table, while D and trimming were read from the DNA. This sample lists about 29,000 clones; over 90% were detected once. The ten largest account for over 8% of the sample.

Looking up the germline V gene yields CDR1 KGHSH and CDR2 LQKENI. The junction shows trimming of 7 bases on V and 0 bases on J, plus 16 bases between the germline ends. The CDR3 goes from the cysteine to the phenylalanine over 16 residues. Only CDR3 DNA is held: 48 bases, read in frame from base 1. Taken with the paper, the label for time point translates to: baseline before first vaccination. Samples from vaccinated people were obtained from the UK trials COV001 and COV002, which included a single-blind randomized controlled phase 2/3 trial of AZD1222 (ChAdOx1 nCoV-19) in healthy adults. For TCRbeta chain sequencing, PBMC samples from trial participants were taken at day 0 and at day 28 after the second dose. Paper-wide results and their limitations: Only five to seven AZD1222 recipients were SARS-CoV-2 seropositive at baseline, limiting conclusions about previously exposed vaccinees. Because no day 14 peak-response samples were available, the repertoires could be characterized only after the peak T cell response. Participants were mostly white British and included more females than males, and it was suggested by the authors that clonal diversity may have been underestimated. The 56-69-year group was small, and its depth increase did not reach significance, likely because of low power. Nearly half of unique spike-specific TCRs reportedly recognized epitopes outside regions mutated in the B.1.351 and B.1.1.7 variants. CD4 TCRs associated with the vaccine covered the entire spike protein, and the dominant responses were in regions 160-218 and 743-854. After two AZD1222 doses, both the breadth and the depth of spike-specific TCRs were significantly higher than at day 0 and than in MenACWY recipients.

This clone was observed a few times. The antigen it binds to is not known. Within one base of it there is no much larger clone, and no base qualities were kept. This sequence originates from an adult in good health. Recombination linked TRBV18 to TRBJ2-1, with an unclear D gene assignment. Specimen: peripheral blood, collected on day 0 of AZD1222 vaccination. The CDR3 protein is CASFPFLSSSYNEQFF. The bases read TGTGCCAGCTTCCCTTTTTTGTCGAGCTCCTACAATGAGCAGTTCTTC.